Following are 8 T cell receptor beta chains from one sample sequenced in a study of CD8 T cells in ankylosing spondylitis. TCRdb reprocessed the 5' RACE reads with MiXCR, giving one entry per CDR3 protein. The sample comprises 200,000 to 250,000 distinct CDR3 sequences, more than 9% of which are singletons, and 21% rests with the top ten. The sequencing input was blood, either unsorted or a sorted T cell fraction (not recorded which). The receptors were sampled from a male donor with ankylosing spondylitis or in good health (not recorded which).

The sample holds a few counts of this clonotype. The chain has TRBV20-1 and TRBJ2-3, with 14 bases fitting TRBD2. Trimming took 6 bases from V and 1 from J; bases not matched to a gene: 6. Germline assignment: CDR1 DFQATT and CDR2 SNEGSKA (reference sequence). This CDR3 comprises 16 residues. In DNA form, the CDR3 reads TGCAGTGCGGAATCGACTAGCGGGGGGGGCACAGATACGCAGTATTTT. Its protein is CSAESTSGGGTDTQYF.

This clonotype was recorded many times. The rearrangement joins TRBV20-1 to TRBJ2-1; TRBD1 matches at 9 bases. This CDR3 comprises 13 residues. Trimming cost V 6 bases and J 8 bases; bases outside gene matches: 8. Germline V CDR1 and CDR2: DFQATT, SNEGSKA (reference sequence). CDR3 DNA: TGCAGTGCGCAGGGACAGGGACGCGATGAGCAGTTCTTC. It yields the protein CSAQGQGRDEQFF.

This clonotype was counted a few times. The V and J genes are TRBV18 and TRBJ2-3; 8 nucleotides align to TRBD2. Trimming at V came to 3 bases and at J to 6 bases, leaving 8 bases not matched to a gene. Germline CDR1 and CDR2: KGHSH and LQKENI. The CDR3 loop spans 15 amino acids. The CDR3 DNA reads TGTGCCAGCTCACCGGGACTAGAACGTTCGGATACGCAGTATTTT. Translating gives CASSPGLERSDTQYF.

This clonotype has only a few counts. The chain uses TRBV19 and TRBJ2-4; weak D call: TRBD1 (6 bases). The germline V gene encodes CDR1 LNHDA and CDR2 SQIVND (reference sequence). Trimming cost V 3 bases and J 6 bases, with 12 bases left between them. The CDR3 is made up of 14 amino acids. CDR3 in DNA: TGTGCCAGTAGTATGACGGGACATTCAAACATTCAGTACTTC. Translating gives CASSMTGHSNIQYF. Looking up the rest from reference TRBV19 and TRBJ2-4 gives the full variable domain: DGGITQSPKYLFRKEGQNVTLSCEQNLNHDAMYWYRQDPGQGLRLIYYSQIVNDFQKGDIAEGYSVSREKKESFPLTVTSAQKNPTAFYLCASSMTGHSNIQYFGAGTRLSVL.

This clonotype was seen a few times. The V gene is TRBV28, the J gene TRBJ1-5, with D unclear. This CDR3 is built from 13 residues. Between the trimmed V and J ends, which lost 2 bases and 7 bases, there was a span of 9 bases. Germline values: CDR1 MDHEN, CDR2 SYDVKM. DNA for the CDR3: TGTGCCAGCAGTTTACGGGGTTACCAGCCCCAGCATTTT. This encodes CASSLRGYQPQHF.

This clonotype was recorded at least ten times. V usage is TRBV29-1 and J usage is TRBJ1-2; D might be TRBD1 (5 bases). Germline CDR1 SQVTM, CDR2 ANQGSEA. CDR3 size: 12 residues. Trimming pared 6 bases from V and 6 bases from J, leaving 14 bases between. The CDR3 nucleotides are TGCAGCGTCGCAGGGCTCAGAGATGGCTACACCTTC. It codes for CSVAGLRDGYTF.

A few counts support this clonotype. This chain joins TRBV28 and TRBJ2-5; 10 positions agree with TRBD2. After removal of 4 bases from V and 2 bases from J, the junction contained 7 bases not matched to a gene. CDR1 is MDHEN, CDR2 SYDVKM, per germline. This CDR3 has 16 amino acids. The CDR3 spells CASSSLAGGYQETQYF. DNA for the CDR3: TGTGCCAGCAGTTCCTTAGCGGGGGGCTATCAAGAGACCCAGTACTTC.

This clonotype has ten or more counts. The chain joins TRBV27 to TRBJ1-2; D is uncertain. The CDR3 is made up of 14 amino acids. The ends were cut back, 3 bases at V and 6 bases at J, with 14 bases in the middle. Germline CDR1 reads MNHEY; CDR2 reads SMNVEV (reference sequence). The chain's CDR3 is CASSFSGSLNGYTF. Here the CDR3 DNA reads TGTGCCAGCAGTTTTAGCGGATCCCTGAATGGCTACACCTTC.